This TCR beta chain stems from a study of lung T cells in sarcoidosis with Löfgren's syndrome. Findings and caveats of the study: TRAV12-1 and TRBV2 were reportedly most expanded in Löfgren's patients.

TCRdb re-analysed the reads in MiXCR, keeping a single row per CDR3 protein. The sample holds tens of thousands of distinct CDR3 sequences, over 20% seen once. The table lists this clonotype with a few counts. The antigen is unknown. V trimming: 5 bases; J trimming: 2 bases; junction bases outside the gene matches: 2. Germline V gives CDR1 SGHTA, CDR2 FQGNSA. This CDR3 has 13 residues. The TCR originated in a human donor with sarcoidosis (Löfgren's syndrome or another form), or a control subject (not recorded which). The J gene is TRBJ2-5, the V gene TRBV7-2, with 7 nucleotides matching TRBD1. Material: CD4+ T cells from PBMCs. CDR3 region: CASSGGQQETQYF. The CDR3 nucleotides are TGTGCCAGCAGCGGGGGACAGCAAGAGACCCAGTACTTC.